This T cell receptor beta chain stems from a study of cytomegalovirus exposure and HLA in healthy donors. Study summary: Earlier, approximately 190 million T cells were analyzed, and fewer than 120 million unique TCR beta sequences were found among them.

For this clone: Its target is not known.

Notes on the study in general: There were several of the most significant clusters that appeared linked to common viral pathogens in a later analysis. Most of the CMV-associated TCR beta chains (in a later analysis) appeared to be HLA-restricted.

The PCR employed 60 Vbeta primers together with 13 Jbeta primers. Data came from immunoSEQ multiplex PCR; TCRdb stores just in-frame clones and leaves some out. The profile shows some 150,000 clones, approximately 61% of them singletons. Germline assignment: CDR1 SEHNR and CDR2 FQNEAQ (reference sequence). The CDR3 length is 14 residues. V was shortened by 7 bases and J by 0 bases, with 12 bases between the two germline ends. This TCR was sampled from a woman aged 40 to 50 in good health and CMV-seronegative. This chain connects TRBV7-9 to TRBJ1-2, with D perhaps matching TRBD1 (6 bases). The sequenced material came from PBMCs. CDR3 in DNA: TGTGCCAGCACCCGGGACACAGCTAACTATGGCTACACCTTC. The encoded protein is CASTRDTANYGYTF.